These 10 T cell receptor beta chains were all obtained from the same sample, sequenced in a study of cytomegalovirus exposure and HLA in healthy donors. Primers included in the PCR were 60 Vbeta and 13 Jbeta primers. Assay used: immunoSEQ multiplex PCR; TCRdb lists only in-frame clones, some missing. Found here are about 52,000 clones; the top ten clones hold roughly an eighth. The specimen sequenced was PBMCs. The source is a woman in her sixties or seventies in good health and CMV-seropositive.

Concerning this clone: The sample holds other DNA sequences that translate to the same CDR3. This chain links TRBV7-6 with TRBJ1-1, with a possible D match to TRBD1 (5 bases). V shed 5 bases and J shed 1 base, with 8 bases lying between them. The CDR3 is 13 amino acids. Germline V lookup: CDR1 SGHVS, CDR2 FNYEAQ. CDR3 nucleotide sequence: TGTGCCAGCAGCCCAAGGGGGAACACTGAAGCTTTCTTT. It is translated as CASSPRGNTEAFF. The whole variable domain, remainder taken from reference TRBV7-6 and TRBJ1-1, is GAGVSQSPRYKVTKRGQDVALRCDPISGHVSLYWYRQALGQGPEFLTYFNYEAQQDKSGLPNDRFSAERPEGSISTLTIQRTEQRDSAMYRCASSPRGNTEAFFGQGTRLTVV.

The chain uses TRBV18 and TRBJ2-7; 8 bases are shared with TRBD2. V lost 6 bases to trimming and J lost 0 bases; unmatched junction nucleotides: 10. This CDR3 spans 16 amino acids. CDR1 KGHSH and CDR2 LQKENI come from the germline V gene. CDR3 loop: CASSAGAGAGSYEQYF. The CDR3 bases are TGTGCCAGCTCTGCCGGAGCGGGGGCAGGCTCCTACGAGCAGTACTTC.

The chain is built from TRBV7-6 and TRBJ2-3; tentatively, D is TRBD2 (5 bases). CDR1 and CDR2 (germline): SGHVS, FNYEAQ. With 0 bases removed from V and 0 bases from J, the gap between germline ends came to 10 bases. The CDR3 totals 16 residues. CDR3 region: CASSLASRGSTDTQYF. The CDR3 DNA reads as TGTGCCAGCAGCTTAGCTTCCCGCGGGAGCACAGATACGCAGTATTTT.

The CDR3 region is CASSAWDSSASV. CDR3 in DNA: TGTGCCAGCAGTGCCTGGGACAGTTCGGCGTCGGTC. V and J are TRBV6-1 and TRBJ2-7, with 7 bases that match TRBD1. CDR3 length: 12 amino acids. CDR1 is MNHNS and CDR2 is SASEGT in the germline V gene.

The rearrangement links TRBV5-1 to TRBJ2-5; TRBD2 matches at 8 bases. CDR3 length equals 17 residues. V shed 4 bases, J shed 1 base, and the junction held 12 bases outside the gene matches. CDR1 SGHRS and CDR2 YFSETQ come from the germline V gene. The CDR3 nucleotides read TGCGCCAGCAGCCAAAATCCTAGCGGGCTACGCCAAGAGACCCAGTACTTC. Encoded protein: CASSQNPSGLRQETQYF.

The chain has TRBV14 and TRBJ1-2; D is unclear. CDR1 is SGHDN and CDR2 is FVKESK in the germline V gene. V lost 4 bases and J 5 bases, leaving 14 bases between the germline ends. The CDR3 extends over 14 amino acids. For the CDR3, the DNA is TGTGCCAGCAGCCCCCCGGCGGGTGGGTATGGCTACACCTTC. It yields the protein CASSPPAGGYGYTF.

This sequence joins TRBV5-1 and TRBJ2-2; the match to TRBD2 covers 12 bases. Germline-derived CDR1 and CDR2 are SGHRS and YFSETQ. After removal of 1 base from V and 5 bases from J, the junction contained 6 bases not matched to a gene. The CDR3 runs 17 residues. The chain's CDR3 is CASSLTTSGGSTGELFF. In nucleotides, the CDR3 is TGCGCCAGCAGCTTGACCACTAGCGGGGGGTCTACCGGGGAGCTGTTTTTT. The variable domain in full, completed from reference TRBV5-1 and TRBJ2-2, reads KAGVTQTPRYLIKTRGQQVTLSCSPISGHRSVSWYQQTPGQGLQFLFEYFSETQRNKGNFPGRFSGRQFSNSRSEMNVSTLELGDSALYLCASSLTTSGGSTGELFFGEGSRLTVL.

The chain carries TRBV7-2 and TRBJ1-1, with TRBD1 matching 8 bases. The CDR3 is made up of 14 amino acids. V dropped 6 bases and J dropped 1; count of bases not matched to a gene: 4. Germline lookup yields CDR1 SGHTA and CDR2 FQGNSA. CDR3 nucleotide sequence: TGTGCCAGCAGAGACAGGGGAAGGAACACTGAAGCTTTCTTT. Translated: CASRDRGRNTEAFF.

The chain links TRBV19 to TRBJ2-7, with a possible D match to TRBD1 (6 bases). The germline V gene has CDR1 LNHDA and CDR2 SQIVND (reference sequence). The V end was cut by 5 bases, the J end by 9 bases, with 17 bases between. The CDR3 is 13 amino acids. CDR3: CASSPVWDMGQYF. CDR3 nucleotide sequence: TGTGCCAGTAGTCCGGTTTGGGACATGGGGCAGTACTTC.

This sequence joins TRBV6-5 and TRBJ1-6; D call uncertain. Germline assignment: CDR1 MNHEY and CDR2 SVGAGI. The CDR3 extends over 16 amino acids. Trimming took off 4 bases at V and 0 bases at J, with 10 bases between the two ends. In DNA, the CDR3 is TGTGCCAGCAGTTTCACACAGAGCTCCTATAATTCACCCCTCCACTTT. Residues: CASSFTQSSYNSPLHF.